The clone carrying this T cell receptor beta chain was seen repeatedly, ten times or more. This specimen belongs to a study of early T cells in non-severe SARS-CoV-2 infection. In TCRdb, the 5' RACE reads were re-called with MiXCR into one record per CDR3 protein. The sample gives some 50,000 distinct CDR3 sequences, around 9.3% of which show up once; 3.9% is in the top ten. This CDR3 is built from 14 residues. Per the germline V gene, CDR1 is SGDLS and CDR2 is YYNGEE. Trimming took off 0 bases at V and 8 bases at J, with 11 bases between the two ends. V and J are TRBV9 and TRBJ1-4; weak D call: TRBD1 (5 bases). The sample in question was whole blood, obtained at baseline. The TCR sequence derives from an adult who was a healthcare worker with PCR-confirmed SARS-CoV-2 infection or an uninfected control (not recorded which). The CDR3: CASSVAQAEEKLFF. DNA of the CDR3: TGTGCCAGCAGCGTAGCACAGGCGGAAGAAAAACTGTTTTTT.